This TCR beta chain was profiled in a study of blood T cell repertoires in COVID-19. Study summary: Collection of acute and convalescent COVID-19 samples took place in the United States, Italy and Spain.

Germline V gives CDR1 SGHVS, CDR2 FQNEAQ. Trimming took off 5 bases at V and 4 bases at J, with 7 bases between the two ends. The CDR3 spans 12 residues. Study processing details: Cell counts per sample came from amplifying reference gene primers. TCRdb's copy holds only in-frame clones and misses some; the assay was immunoSEQ multiplex PCR. The V and J calls and clone size come from that table; D and trimming were worked out from the DNA. This table holds more than 50,000 clones, about 91% found once. The chain joins TRBV7-8 to TRBJ2-3; the D is unclear. The sequence came from a man aged 60 to 69 with active COVID-19. What was sequenced was peripheral blood. DNA for the CDR3: TGTGCCAGCAGCCCAGACTCAGATACGCAGTATTTT. The encoded protein is CASSPDSDTQYF.